The clone carrying this T cell receptor beta chain was counted only a few times. Its cognate antigen is unknown. This specimen belongs to a study of blood T cells in healthy people across ages. General study points: The study found more naive CD4+ cells and higher diversity in long-lived than aged donors.

Total RNA, at least 5 micrograms per sample, was extracted from PBMCs. Alongside a J-beta primer mix, a sample-barcoded 5' primer served in a second PCR lasting roughly 7 to 12 cycles. The template-switch adaptor was a 5' adaptor with 12 random nucleotides. It tagged each cDNA molecule. MiXCR was run by TCRdb on the 5' RACE reads, yielding one entry per CDR3 protein. The top ten hold about an eighth of the sample, which has over 950,000 distinct CDR3 sequences, 35% to 40% seen once. The TCR originated in a man aged 18 to 35 in good health. Sequenced input: blood.

The DNA for the CDR3 is TGTGCCAGCAGCTCCGGACAGGGGTTTATCTATGGCTACACCTTC. Encoded protein: CASSSGQGFIYGYTF. This sequence joins TRBV13 and TRBJ1-2, with 9 bases aligning to TRBD1. Per the germline V gene, CDR1 is PRHDT and CDR2 is FYEKMQ (reference sequence). The trim removed 4 bases at V and 4 bases at J, leaving 7 bases unmatched. The CDR3 consists of 15 residues.